The entry below describes one TCR beta chain. This sample was included in a study of blood T cell repertoires in COVID-19. Study-level information: Collection of acute and convalescent COVID-19 samples took place in the United States, Italy and Spain.

The method was immunoSEQ multiplex PCR; TCRdb's version includes in-frame clones alone and lacks a portion of them. The sample lists 140,000 to 150,000 clones; about 90% were seen once. Losses at the gene ends were 2 bases for V and 9 bases for J; bases not matched to a gene: 10. The CDR3 totals 15 residues. Germline V CDR1 and CDR2: SGHTA, FQGNSA. Clinical history as reported by participants underpinned cohort assignment. Two negative PCRs, clearance, or symptom resolution had been documented for recovered Cohort 3 donors. Material for sequencing was PBMCs or T cells enriched from blood (not recorded which). This receptor was taken from a man aged 60-69 years who had recovered from COVID-19. The chain couples TRBV7-2 to TRBJ2-3; 8 bases are a match to TRBD2. The CDR3 here is CASSLYSGGVRTQYF. Written as DNA, the CDR3 is TGTGCCAGCAGCTTATACTCGGGAGGGGTGCGGACGCAGTATTTT.